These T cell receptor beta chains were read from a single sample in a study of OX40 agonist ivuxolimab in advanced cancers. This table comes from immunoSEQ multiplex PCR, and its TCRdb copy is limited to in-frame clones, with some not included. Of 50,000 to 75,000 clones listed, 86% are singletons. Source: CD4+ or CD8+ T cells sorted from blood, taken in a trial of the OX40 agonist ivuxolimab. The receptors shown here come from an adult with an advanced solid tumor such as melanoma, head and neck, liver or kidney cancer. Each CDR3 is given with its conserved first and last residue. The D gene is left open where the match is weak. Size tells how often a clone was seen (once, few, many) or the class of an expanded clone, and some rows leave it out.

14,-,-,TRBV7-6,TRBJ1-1,CASSLGGMNTEAFF,TGTGCCAGCAGCTTAGGGGGGATGAACACTGAAGCTTTCTTT
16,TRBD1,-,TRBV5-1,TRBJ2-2,CASSLGDRGFTGELFF,TGCGCCAGCAGCCTTGGGGACAGGGGGTTCACCGGGGAGCTGTTTTTT
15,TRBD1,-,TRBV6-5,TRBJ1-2,CASRSPHGQGPGYTF,TGTGCCAGCAGGTCCCCCCATGGACAGGGGCCCGGCTACACCTTC
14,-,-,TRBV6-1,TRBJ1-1,CASPGRVMNTEAFF,TGTGCCAGCCCCGGCAGGGTGATGAACACTGAAGCTTTCTTT
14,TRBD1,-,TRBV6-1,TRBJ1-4,CASSHRGYNEKLFF,TGTGCCAGCAGTCACAGGGGGTACAATGAAAAACTGTTTTTT
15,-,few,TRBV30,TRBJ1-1,CAWSRRSGVNTEAFF,TGTGCCTGGAGTCGGCGGTCAGGGGTGAACACTGAAGCTTTCTTT
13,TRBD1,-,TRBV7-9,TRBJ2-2,CASSPGTERELFF,TGTGCCAGCAGCCCCGGGACAGAAAGGGAGCTGTTTTTT
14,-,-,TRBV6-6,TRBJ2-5,CASRFGGGQETQYF,TGTGCCAGCAGGTTTGGAGGGGGCCAAGAGACCCAGTACTTC
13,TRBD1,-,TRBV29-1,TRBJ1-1,CSVDNRGGPEAFF,TGCAGCGTTGACAACAGGGGAGGGCCTGAAGCTTTCTTT
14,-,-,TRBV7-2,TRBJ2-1,CASSLNFPNNEQFF,TGTGCCAGCAGCTTAAACTTTCCAAACAATGAGCAGTTCTTC
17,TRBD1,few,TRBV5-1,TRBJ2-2,CASSFGETGEKAGELFF,TGCGCCAGCAGCTTTGGGGAGACAGGGGAGAAGGCCGGGGAGCTGTTTTTT
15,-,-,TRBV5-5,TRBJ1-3,CASSLGLASGNTIYF,TGTGCCAGCAGCCTGGGGCTGGCATCTGGAAACACCATATATTTT
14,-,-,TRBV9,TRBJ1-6,CASSVAGANSPLHF,TGTGCCAGCAGCGTAGCAGGAGCAAATTCACCCCTCCACTTT
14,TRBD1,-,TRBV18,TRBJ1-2,CASSRPGQVYGYTF,TGTGCCAGCTCACGACCCGGACAGGTCTATGGCTACACCTTC
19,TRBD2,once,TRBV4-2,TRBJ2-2,CASSQDPRASGKNTGELFF,TGTGCCAGCAGCCAAGATCCGCGGGCTAGCGGGAAAAACACCGGGGAGCTGTTTTTT
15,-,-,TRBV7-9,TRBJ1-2,CASSPRLGGIGGYTF,TGTGCCAGCAGCCCCCGATTAGGGGGAATAGGGGGCTACACCTTC
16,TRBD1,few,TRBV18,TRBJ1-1,CASSPKGQLIFSEAFF,TGTGCCAGCTCTCCCAAGGGACAGCTCATTTTCAGTGAAGCTTTCTTT
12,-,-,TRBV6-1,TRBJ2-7,CASRKDSYEQYF,TGTGCCAGCAGGAAGGACAGCTACGAGCAGTACTTC
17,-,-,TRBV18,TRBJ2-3,CASSPAILSGLGDTQYF,TGTGCCAGCTCACCAGCCATTCTATCTGGGCTTGGAGATACGCAGTATTTT
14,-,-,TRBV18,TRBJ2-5,CASSPRETQETQYF,TGTGCCAGCTCACCCAGGGAGACACAAGAGACCCAGTACTTC
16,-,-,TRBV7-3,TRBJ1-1,CASSLFGGRANTEAFF,TGTGCCAGCAGCTTATTTGGGGGGCGCGCGAACACTGAAGCTTTCTTT
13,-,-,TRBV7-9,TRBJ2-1,CASTRGGGGEQFF,TGTGCCAGCACCAGAGGGGGTGGGGGCGAGCAGTTCTTC
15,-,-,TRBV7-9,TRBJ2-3,CASSATRGGTDTQYF,TGTGCCAGCAGCGCGACTAGGGGGGGCACAGATACGCAGTATTTT
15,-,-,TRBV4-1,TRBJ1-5,CASSQSVRGQVAQHF,TGCGCCAGCAGCCAAAGCGTGCGGGGGCAGGTTGCCCAGCATTTT
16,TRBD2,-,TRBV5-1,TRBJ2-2,CASSRASGFLTGELFF,TGCGCCAGCAGCAGGGCTAGCGGGTTCCTCACCGGGGAGCTGTTTTTT
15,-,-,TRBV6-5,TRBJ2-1,CASSYRPFSYNEQFF,TGTGCCAGCAGTTACCGCCCATTTTCCTACAATGAGCAGTTCTTC
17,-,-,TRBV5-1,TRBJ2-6,CASSLGVWGDGANVLTF,TGCGCCAGCAGCTTGGGAGTTTGGGGCGATGGGGCCAACGTCCTGACTTTC
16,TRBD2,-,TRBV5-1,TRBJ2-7,CASSHILAGGPNEQYF,TGCGCCAGCAGCCACATCTTAGCGGGGGGCCCCAACGAGCAGTACTTC
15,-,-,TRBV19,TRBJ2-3,CASKGGDTSTDTQYF,TGTGCCAGTAAGGGGGGGGACACTAGCACAGATACGCAGTATTTT
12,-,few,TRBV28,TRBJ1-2,CASSLTGRGYTF,TGTGCCAGCAGTCTGACAGGTCGAGGCTACACCTTC
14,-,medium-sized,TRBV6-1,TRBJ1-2,CASSEAGVTDGYTF,TGTGCCAGCAGTGAAGCCGGGGTTACGGATGGCTACACCTTC
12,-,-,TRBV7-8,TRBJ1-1,CASSLGHFEAFF,TGTGCCAGCAGCTTAGGACACTTTGAAGCTTTCTTT
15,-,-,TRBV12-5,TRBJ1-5,CASGRGGQLNQPQHF,TGTGCTAGTGGTCGAGGCGGACAGTTGAATCAGCCCCAGCATTTT
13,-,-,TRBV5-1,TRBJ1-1,CASSQGANTEAFF,TGCGCCAGCAGCCAAGGCGCGAACACTGAAGCTTTCTTT
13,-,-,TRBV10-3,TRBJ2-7,CAITAGLKDEQYF,TGTGCCATCACCGCCGGGCTAAAAGACGAGCAGTACTTC
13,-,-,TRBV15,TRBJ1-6,CATSRGHASPLHF,TGTGCCACCAGCCGGGGGCACGCTTCGCCCCTCCACTTT
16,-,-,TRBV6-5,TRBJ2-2,CASSYNRDPNTGELFF,TGTGCCAGCAGTTACAACCGGGACCCGAACACCGGGGAGCTGTTTTTT
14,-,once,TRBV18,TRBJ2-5,CASSPPISKETQYF,TGTGCCAGCTCACCACCGATCTCCAAAGAGACCCAGTACTTC
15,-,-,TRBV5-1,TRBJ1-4,CASSPRVATNEKLFF,TGCGCCAGCAGCCCCAGAGTTGCAACTAATGAAAAACTGTTTTTT
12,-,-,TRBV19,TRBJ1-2,CASDNQFTGYTF,TGTGCCAGCGACAATCAATTTACTGGCTACACCTTC
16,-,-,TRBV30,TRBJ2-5,CAWRPPDRAFQETQYF,TGTGCCTGGAGACCCCCGGACAGAGCTTTCCAAGAGACCCAGTACTTC
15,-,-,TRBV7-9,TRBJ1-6,CASSNNRRGNSPLHF,TGTGCCAGCAGCAACAACCGTCGGGGAAATTCACCCCTCCACTTT
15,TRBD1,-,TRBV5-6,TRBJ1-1,CASSLYARGGTEAFF,TGTGCCAGCAGCTTATATGCCAGGGGGGGCACTGAAGCTTTCTTT
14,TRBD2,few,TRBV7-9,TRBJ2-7,CASSFRTSGREQYF,TGTGCCAGCAGCTTTCGGACTAGCGGTCGCGAGCAGTACTTC
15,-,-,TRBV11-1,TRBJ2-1,CASSLSPGQYNEQFF,TGTGCCAGCAGCCTTTCTCCGGGGCAGTACAATGAGCAGTTCTTC
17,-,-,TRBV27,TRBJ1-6,CASSREGTATLNSPLHF,TGTGCCAGCAGTCGCGAGGGGACCGCGACTTTGAATTCACCCCTCCACTTT
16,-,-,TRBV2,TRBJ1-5,CASSSGQGFDNQPQHF,TGTGCCAGCAGCTCGGGGCAGGGCTTTGACAATCAGCCCCAGCATTTT